This T cell receptor beta chain was obtained from a study of cytomegalovirus exposure and HLA in healthy donors. Whole-study context: An earlier analysis identified more than 95 million unique TCR beta sequences in 150 million to 200 million T cells.

The CDR3 totals 14 residues. Germline CDR1 reads SGHRS; CDR2 reads YFSETQ. Trimming took off 4 bases at V and 2 bases at J, with 12 bases between the two ends. Both 60 Vbeta primers and 13 Jbeta primers went into the PCR. Profiling relied on immunoSEQ multiplex PCR, and the TCRdb table lists in-frame clones only, not all of them. This sample has around 240,000 clones, with more than 75% found just once. The gene calls are TRBV5-1 and TRBJ1-1, with D possibly matching TRBD1 (6 bases). The receptor was derived from a woman aged 35 to 49 in good health and CMV-seropositive. Material: PBMCs. The DNA for the CDR3 is TGCGCCAGCAGCACGACAGGTTTTAACACTGAAGCTTTCTTT. Translated, it gives CASSTTGFNTEAFF.